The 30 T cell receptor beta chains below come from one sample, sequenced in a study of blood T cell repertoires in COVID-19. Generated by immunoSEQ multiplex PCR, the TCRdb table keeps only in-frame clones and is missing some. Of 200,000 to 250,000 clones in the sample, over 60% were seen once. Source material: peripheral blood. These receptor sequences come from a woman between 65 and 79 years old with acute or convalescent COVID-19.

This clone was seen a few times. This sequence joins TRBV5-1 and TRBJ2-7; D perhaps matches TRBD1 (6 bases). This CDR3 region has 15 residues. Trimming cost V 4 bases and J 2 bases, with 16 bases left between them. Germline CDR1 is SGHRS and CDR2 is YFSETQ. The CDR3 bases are TGCGCCAGCAGCCCAGGACACAGGGATACCTACGAGCAGTACTTC. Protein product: CASSPGHRDTYEQYF.

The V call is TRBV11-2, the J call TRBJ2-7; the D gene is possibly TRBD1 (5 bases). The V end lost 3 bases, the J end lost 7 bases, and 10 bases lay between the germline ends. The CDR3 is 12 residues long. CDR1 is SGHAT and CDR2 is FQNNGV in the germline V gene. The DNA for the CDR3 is TGTGCCAGCAGCTTCCCCCGGACAGAGCAGTACTTC. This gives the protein CASSFPRTEQYF.

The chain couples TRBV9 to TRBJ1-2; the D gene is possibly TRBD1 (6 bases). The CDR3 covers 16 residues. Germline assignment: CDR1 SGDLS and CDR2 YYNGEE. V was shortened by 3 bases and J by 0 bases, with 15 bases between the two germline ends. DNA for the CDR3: TGTGCCAGCAGCGCGAACAGGGAAGGGGCTAACTATGGCTACACCTTC. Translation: CASSANREGANYGYTF.

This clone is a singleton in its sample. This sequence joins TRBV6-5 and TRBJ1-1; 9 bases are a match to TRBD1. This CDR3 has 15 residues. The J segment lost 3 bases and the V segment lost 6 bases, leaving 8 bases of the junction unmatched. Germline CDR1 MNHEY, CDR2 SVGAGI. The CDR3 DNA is TGTGCCAGCAGCCCCGCTAGGGACAGGGACACTGAAGCTTTCTTT. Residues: CASSPARDRDTEAFF.

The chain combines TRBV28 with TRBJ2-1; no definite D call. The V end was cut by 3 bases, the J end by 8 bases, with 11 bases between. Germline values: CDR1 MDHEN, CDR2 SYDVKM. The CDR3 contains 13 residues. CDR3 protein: CASSLLSGDEQFF. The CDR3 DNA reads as TGTGCCAGCAGTTTGTTAAGTGGAGATGAGCAGTTCTTC.

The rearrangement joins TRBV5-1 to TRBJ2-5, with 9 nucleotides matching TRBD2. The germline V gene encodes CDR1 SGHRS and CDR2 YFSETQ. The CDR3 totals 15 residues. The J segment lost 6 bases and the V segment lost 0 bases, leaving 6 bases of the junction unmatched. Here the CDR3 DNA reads TGCGCCAGCAGCTTGGAGGCGGGGGGGTCTCAGACCCAGTACTTC. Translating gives CASSLEAGGSQTQYF.

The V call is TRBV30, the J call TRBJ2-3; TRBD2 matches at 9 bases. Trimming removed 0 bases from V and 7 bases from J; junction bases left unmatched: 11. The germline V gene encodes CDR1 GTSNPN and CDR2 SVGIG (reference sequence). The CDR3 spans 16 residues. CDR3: CAWSVRSSGAGNTQYF. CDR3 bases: TGTGCCTGGAGTGTAAGGTCTAGCGGGGCGGGAAATACGCAGTATTTT.

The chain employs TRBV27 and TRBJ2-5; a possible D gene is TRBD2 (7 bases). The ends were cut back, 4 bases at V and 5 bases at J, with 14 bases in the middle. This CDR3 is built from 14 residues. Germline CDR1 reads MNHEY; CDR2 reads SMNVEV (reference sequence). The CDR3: CASSSYREGETQYF. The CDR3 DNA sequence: TGTGCCAGCAGTTCCTACAGGGAGGGGGAGACCCAGTACTTC.

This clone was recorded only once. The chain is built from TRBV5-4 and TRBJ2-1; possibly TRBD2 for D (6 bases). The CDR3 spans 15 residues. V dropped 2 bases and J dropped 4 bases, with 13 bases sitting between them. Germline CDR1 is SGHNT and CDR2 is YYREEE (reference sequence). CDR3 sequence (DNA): TGTGCCAGCAGCTTCGGTGGGGGGAGATACAATGAGCAGTTCTTC. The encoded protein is CASSFGGGRYNEQFF.

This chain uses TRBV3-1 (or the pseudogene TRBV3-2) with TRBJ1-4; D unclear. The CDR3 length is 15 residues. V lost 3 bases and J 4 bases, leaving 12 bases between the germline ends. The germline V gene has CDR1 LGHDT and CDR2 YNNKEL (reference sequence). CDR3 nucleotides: TGTGCCAGCAGCCACCGCACAGACTATAATGAAAAACTGTTTTTT. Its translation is CASSHRTDYNEKLFF.

The CDR3 bases are TGTGCCACCAGCAGAGAGACGGGGGGGATCATCAATGAGCAGTTCTTC. As protein: CATSRETGGIINEQFF. The genes are TRBV15 and TRBJ2-1; 8 positions match TRBD2. The V segment lost 0 bases and the J segment 6 bases; nucleotides outside the gene matches: 7. Germline assignment: CDR1 LNHNV and CDR2 YYDKDF (reference sequence). The CDR3 totals 16 residues.

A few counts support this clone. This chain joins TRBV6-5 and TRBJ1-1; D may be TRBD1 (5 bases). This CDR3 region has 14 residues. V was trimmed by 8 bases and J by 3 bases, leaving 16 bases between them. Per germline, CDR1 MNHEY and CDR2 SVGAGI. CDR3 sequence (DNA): TGTGCCAGCCACGGGGGACGTGTCGACACTGAAGCTTTCTTT. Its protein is CASHGGRVDTEAFF.

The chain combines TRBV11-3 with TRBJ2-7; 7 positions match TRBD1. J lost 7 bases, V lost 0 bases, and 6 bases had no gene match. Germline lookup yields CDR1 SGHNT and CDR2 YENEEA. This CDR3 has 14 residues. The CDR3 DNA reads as TGTGCCAGCAGCTTAGACCCAACAGGGGTGGAGCAGTACTTC. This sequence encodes CASSLDPTGVEQYF.

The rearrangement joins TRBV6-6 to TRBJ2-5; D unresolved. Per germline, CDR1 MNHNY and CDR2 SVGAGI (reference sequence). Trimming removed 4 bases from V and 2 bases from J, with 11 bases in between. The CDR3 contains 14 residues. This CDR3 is CASSSSAGQETQYF. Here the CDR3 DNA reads TGTGCCAGCAGTTCCAGTGCCGGGCAAGAGACCCAGTACTTC.

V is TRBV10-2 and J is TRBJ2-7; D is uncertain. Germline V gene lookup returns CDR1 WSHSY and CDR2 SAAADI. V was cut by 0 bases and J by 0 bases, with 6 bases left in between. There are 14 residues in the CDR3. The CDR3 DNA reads TGCGCCAGCAGTGAGTCTCTCAGCTCCTACGAGCAGTACTTC. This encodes CASSESLSSYEQYF.

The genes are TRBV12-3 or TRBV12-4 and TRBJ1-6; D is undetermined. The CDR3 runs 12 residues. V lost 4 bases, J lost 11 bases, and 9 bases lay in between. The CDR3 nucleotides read TGTGCCAGCAGTTCTCAGGTCACACCCCTCCACTTT. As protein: CASSSQVTPLHF.

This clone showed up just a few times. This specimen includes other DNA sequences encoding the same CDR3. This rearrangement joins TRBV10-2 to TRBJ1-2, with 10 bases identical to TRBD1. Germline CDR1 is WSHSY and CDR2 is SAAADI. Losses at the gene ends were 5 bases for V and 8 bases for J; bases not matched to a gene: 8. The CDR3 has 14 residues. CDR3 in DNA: TGCGCCAGCAGTCCCGGGACAGGGGTAGGAGGCTACACCTTC. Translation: CASSPGTGVGGYTF.

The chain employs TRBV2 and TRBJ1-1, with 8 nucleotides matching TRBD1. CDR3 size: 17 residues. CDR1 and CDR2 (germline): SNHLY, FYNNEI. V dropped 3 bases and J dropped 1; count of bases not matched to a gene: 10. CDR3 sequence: CASSDPRPGTGNTEAFF. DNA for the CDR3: TGTGCCAGCAGTGATCCTCGTCCCGGGACAGGGAACACTGAAGCTTTCTTT.

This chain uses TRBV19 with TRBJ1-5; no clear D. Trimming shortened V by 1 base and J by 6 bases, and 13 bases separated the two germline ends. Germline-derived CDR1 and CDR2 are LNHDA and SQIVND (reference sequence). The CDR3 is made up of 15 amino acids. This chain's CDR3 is CASSIAGNPGQPQHF. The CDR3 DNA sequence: TGTGCCAGTAGTATAGCGGGGAATCCTGGTCAGCCCCAGCATTTT. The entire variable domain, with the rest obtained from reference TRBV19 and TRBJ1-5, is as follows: DGGITQSPKYLFRKEGQNVTLSCEQNLNHDAMYWYRQDPGQGLRLIYYSQIVNDFQKGDIAEGYSVSREKKESFPLTVTSAQKNPTAFYLCASSIAGNPGQPQHFGDGTRLSIL.

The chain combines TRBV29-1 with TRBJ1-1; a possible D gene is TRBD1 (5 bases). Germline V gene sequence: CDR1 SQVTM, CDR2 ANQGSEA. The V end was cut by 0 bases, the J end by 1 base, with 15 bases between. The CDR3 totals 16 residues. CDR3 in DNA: TGCAGCGTTGAAGATCTTCAGCGGGGGACGAACACTGAAGCTTTCTTT. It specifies CSVEDLQRGTNTEAFF.

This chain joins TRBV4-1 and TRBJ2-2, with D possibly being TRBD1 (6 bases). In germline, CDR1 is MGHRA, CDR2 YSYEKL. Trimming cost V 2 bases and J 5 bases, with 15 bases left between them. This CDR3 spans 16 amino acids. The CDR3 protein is CASSQYSGARTGELFF. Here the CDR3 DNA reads TGCGCCAGCAGCCAATACTCAGGGGCACGAACCGGGGAGCTGTTTTTT.

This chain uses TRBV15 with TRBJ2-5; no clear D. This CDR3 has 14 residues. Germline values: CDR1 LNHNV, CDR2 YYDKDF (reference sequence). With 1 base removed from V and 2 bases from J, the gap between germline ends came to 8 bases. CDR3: CATSRALSQETQYF. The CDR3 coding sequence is TGTGCCACCAGCAGAGCACTCTCTCAAGAGACCCAGTACTTC.

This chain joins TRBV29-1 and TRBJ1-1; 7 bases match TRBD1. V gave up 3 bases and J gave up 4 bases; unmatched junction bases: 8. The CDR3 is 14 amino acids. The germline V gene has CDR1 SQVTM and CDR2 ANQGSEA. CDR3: CSVEPRGVSTEAFF. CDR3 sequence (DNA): TGCAGCGTTGAGCCCAGGGGGGTAAGCACTGAAGCTTTCTTT.

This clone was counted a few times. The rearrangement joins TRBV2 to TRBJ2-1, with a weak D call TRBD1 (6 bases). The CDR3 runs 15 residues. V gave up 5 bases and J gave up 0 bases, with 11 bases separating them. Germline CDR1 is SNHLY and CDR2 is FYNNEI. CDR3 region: CASSPGVSSYNEQFF. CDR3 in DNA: TGTGCCAGCAGTCCAGGGGTTAGCTCCTACAATGAGCAGTTCTTC.

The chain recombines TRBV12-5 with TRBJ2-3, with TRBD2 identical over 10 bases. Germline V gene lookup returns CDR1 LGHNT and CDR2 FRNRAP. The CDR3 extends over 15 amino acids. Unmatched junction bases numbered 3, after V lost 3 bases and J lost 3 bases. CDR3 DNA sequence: TGTGCTAGTGGTTTTTCTAGCGGGAGAACAGATACGCAGTATTTT. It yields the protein CASGFSSGRTDTQYF.

The CDR3 reads CASSLRRYTEAFF. The CDR3 DNA is TGTGCCAGCAGCTTGCGGCGGTACACTGAAGCTTTCTTT. The gene calls are TRBV5-8 and TRBJ1-1, with D hard to call. Trimming took off 1 base at V and 3 bases at J, with 7 bases between the two ends. CDR1 is SGHTS, CDR2 YDEGEE, per germline. This CDR3 is 13 amino acids long.

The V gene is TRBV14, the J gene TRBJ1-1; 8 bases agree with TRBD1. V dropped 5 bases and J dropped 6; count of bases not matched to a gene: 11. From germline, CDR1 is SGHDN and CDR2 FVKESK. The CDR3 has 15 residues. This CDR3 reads CASSKLQGALPEAFF. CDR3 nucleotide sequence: TGTGCCAGCAGCAAACTTCAGGGGGCATTGCCTGAAGCTTTCTTT.

The CDR3 sequence: CASSLYGGGTGELFF. Here the CDR3 DNA reads TGTGCCAGCAGTTTATATGGGGGGGGCACCGGGGAGCTGTTTTTT. The rearrangement joins TRBV28 to TRBJ2-2, with 7 bases aligning to TRBD2. Trimming took 1 base from V and 4 from J; bases not matched to a gene: 3. Germline V gene sequence: CDR1 MDHEN, CDR2 SYDVKM. The CDR3 spans 15 residues.

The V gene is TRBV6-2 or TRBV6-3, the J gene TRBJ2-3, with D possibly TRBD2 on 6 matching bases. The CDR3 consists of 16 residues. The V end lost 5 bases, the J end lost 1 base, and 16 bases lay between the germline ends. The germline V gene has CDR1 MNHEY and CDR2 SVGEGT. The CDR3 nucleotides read TGTGCCAGCAGTGAGGCGGGGCGTGGTGGCACAGATACGCAGTATTTT. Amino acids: CASSEAGRGGTDTQYF.

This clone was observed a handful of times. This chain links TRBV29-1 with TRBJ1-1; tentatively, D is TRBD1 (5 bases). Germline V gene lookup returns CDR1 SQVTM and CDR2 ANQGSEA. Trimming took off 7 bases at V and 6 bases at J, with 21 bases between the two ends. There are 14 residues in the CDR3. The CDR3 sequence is CSASRGGDLSEAFF. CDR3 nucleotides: TGCAGCGCCTCCCGGGGGGGAGATCTCTCTGAAGCTTTCTTT.